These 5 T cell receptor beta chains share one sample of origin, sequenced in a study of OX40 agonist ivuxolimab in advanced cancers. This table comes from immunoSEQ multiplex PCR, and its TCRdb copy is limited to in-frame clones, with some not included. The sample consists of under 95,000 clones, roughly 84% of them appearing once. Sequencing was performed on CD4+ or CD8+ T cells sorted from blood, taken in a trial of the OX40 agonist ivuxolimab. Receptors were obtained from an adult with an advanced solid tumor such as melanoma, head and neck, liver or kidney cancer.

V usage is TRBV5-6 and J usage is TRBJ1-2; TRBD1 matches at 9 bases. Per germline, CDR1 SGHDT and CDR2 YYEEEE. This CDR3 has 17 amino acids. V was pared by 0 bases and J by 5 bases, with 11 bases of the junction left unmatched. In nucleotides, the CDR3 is TGTGCCAGCAGCTTGGATTTATTGGGACAGGGAGTATATGGCTACACCTTC. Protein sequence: CASSLDLLGQGVYGYTF.

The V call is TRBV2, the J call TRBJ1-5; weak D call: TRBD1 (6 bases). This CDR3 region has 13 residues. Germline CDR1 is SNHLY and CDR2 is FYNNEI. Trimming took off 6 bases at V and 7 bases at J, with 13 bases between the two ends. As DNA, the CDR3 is TGTGCCAGCAGCCTACAGGGTTTGCAGCCCCAGCATTTT. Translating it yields CASSLQGLQPQHF.

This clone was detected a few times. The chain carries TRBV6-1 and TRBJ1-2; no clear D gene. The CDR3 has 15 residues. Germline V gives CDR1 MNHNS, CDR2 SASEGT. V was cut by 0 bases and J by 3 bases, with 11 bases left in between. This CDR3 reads CASSEALLDYYGYTF. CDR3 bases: TGTGCCAGCAGTGAAGCCCTCCTTGATTACTATGGCTACACCTTC.

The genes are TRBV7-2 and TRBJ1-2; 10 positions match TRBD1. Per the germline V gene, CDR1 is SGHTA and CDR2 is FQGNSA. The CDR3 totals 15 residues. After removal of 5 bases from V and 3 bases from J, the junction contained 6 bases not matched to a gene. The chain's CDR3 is CASSPGTGAYYGYTF. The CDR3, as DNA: TGTGCCAGCAGCCCTGGGACAGGGGCGTACTATGGCTACACCTTC.

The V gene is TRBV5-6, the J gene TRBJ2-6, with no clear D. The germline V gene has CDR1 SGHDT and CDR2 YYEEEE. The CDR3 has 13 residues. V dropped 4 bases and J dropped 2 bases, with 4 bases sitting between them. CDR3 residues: CASSQAGANVLTF. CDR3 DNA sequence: TGTGCCAGCAGCCAAGCTGGGGCCAACGTCCTGACTTTC.